Sequencing of this TCR beta chain was carried out in a study of blood T cell repertoires in COVID-19. In the original workflow: Amplified reference gene primers provided the basis for estimating nucleated cell counts. This table comes from immunoSEQ multiplex PCR, and its TCRdb copy is limited to in-frame clones, with some not included. Clone size and V and J calls were adopted from that table, with D and trimming inferred from the DNA. The sample holds about 130,000 clones, 70% to 85% seen once. Germline assignment: CDR1 LNHDA and CDR2 SQIVND (reference sequence). The length of the CDR3 is 15 residues. V dropped 5 bases and J dropped 6; count of bases not matched to a gene: 7.

The sequenced sample was peripheral blood. The receptor was isolated from a woman aged 55-69 years with acute or convalescent COVID-19. The V and J genes are TRBV19 and TRBJ1-5, with 10 nucleotides matching TRBD1. CDR3 protein: CASSDRDRGTQPQHF. The CDR3 DNA sequence: TGTGCCAGTAGTGATCGGGACAGGGGTACTCAGCCCCAGCATTTT.